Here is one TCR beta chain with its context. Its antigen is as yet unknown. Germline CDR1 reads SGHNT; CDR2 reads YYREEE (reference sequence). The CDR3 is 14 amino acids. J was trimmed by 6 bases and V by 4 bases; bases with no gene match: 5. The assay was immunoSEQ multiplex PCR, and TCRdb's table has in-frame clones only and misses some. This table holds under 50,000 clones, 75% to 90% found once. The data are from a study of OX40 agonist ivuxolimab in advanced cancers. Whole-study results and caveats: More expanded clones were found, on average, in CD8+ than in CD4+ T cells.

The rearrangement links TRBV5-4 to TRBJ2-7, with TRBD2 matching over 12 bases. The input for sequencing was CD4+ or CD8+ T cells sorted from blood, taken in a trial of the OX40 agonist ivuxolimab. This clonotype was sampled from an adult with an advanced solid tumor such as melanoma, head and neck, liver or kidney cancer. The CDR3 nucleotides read TGTGCCAGCAGCCTGACTAGCGGGAGTACCGAGCAGTACTTC. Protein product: CASSLTSGSTEQYF.